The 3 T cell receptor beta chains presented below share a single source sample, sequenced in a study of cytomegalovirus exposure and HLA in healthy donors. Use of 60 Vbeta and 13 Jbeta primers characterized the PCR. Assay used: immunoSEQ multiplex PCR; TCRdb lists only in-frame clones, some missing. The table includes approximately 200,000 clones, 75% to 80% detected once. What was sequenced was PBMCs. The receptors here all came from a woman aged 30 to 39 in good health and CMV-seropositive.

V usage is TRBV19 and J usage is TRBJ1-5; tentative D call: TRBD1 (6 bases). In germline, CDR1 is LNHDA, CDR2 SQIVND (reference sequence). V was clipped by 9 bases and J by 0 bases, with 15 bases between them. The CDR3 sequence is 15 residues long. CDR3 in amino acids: CASRRGGISNQPQHF. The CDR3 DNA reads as TGTGCCAGCCGGAGGGGGGGGATTAGCAATCAGCCCCAGCATTTT.

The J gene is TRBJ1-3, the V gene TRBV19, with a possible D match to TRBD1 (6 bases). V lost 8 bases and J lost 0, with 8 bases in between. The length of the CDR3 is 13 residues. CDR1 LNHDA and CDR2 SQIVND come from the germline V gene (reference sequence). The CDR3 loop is CASPTGSGNTIYF. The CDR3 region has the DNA TGTGCCAGTCCGACAGGCTCTGGAAACACCATATATTTT.

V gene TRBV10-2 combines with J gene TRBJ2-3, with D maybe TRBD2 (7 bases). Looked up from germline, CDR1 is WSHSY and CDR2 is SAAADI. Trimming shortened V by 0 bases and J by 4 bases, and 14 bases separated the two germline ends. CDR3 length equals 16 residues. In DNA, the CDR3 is TGCGCCAGCAGTGAGTCGACGGGGGGCCCCGCAGATACGCAGTATTTT. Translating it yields CASSESTGGPADTQYF.